This passage covers 18 T cell receptor beta chains from one sample sequenced in a study of cytomegalovirus exposure and HLA in healthy donors. The assay was immunoSEQ multiplex PCR, and TCRdb's table has in-frame clones only and misses some. The sample yields some 150,000 clones, 80% to 90% seen once. What was sequenced was PBMCs. Receptor source: a man between 18 and 35 years old in good health and CMV-seropositive.

This clone appeared a few times. The chain is built from TRBV5-8 and TRBJ1-1, with 7 bases that match TRBD1. Trimming cost V 2 bases and J 1 base; bases outside gene matches: 5. This CDR3 has 15 residues. Germline V gives CDR1 SGHTS, CDR2 YDEGEE. CDR3 sequence (DNA): TGTGCCAGCAGCTTTTGGCAGGGGGGGAACACTGAAGCTTTCTTT. Protein sequence: CASSFWQGGNTEAFF. The entire variable domain, with the rest obtained from reference TRBV5-8 and TRBJ1-1, is as follows: EAGVTQSPTHLIKTRGQQATLRCSPISGHTSVYWYQQALGLGLQFLLWYDEGEERNRGNFPPRFSGRQFPNYSSELNVNALELEDSALYLCASSFWQGGNTEAFFGQGTRLTVV.

The genes are TRBV14 and TRBJ1-2, with D perhaps matching TRBD1 (5 bases). This CDR3 is built from 14 residues. V lost 5 bases and J lost 4, with 14 bases in between. Per the germline V gene, CDR1 is SGHDN and CDR2 is FVKESK. The CDR3 nucleotides read TGTGCCAGCAGCGCCCGGGGGGAGAGCTATGGCTACACCTTC. Its translation: CASSARGESYGYTF.

The chain links TRBV13 to TRBJ2-3, with 10 nucleotides matching TRBD2. With V trimmed by 5 bases and J by 2 bases, 10 bases remained unmatched. Germline CDR1 reads PRHDT; CDR2 reads FYEKMQ (reference sequence). The CDR3 has 17 amino acids. The CDR3 sequence: CASSARTSGNSTDTQYF. The CDR3 DNA reads TGTGCCAGCAGCGCGAGGACTAGCGGCAATTCCACAGATACGCAGTATTTT.

The chain links TRBV30 to TRBJ1-4, with D possibly matching TRBD1 (5 bases). The CDR3 has 14 amino acids. Germline V gives CDR1 GTSNPN, CDR2 SVGIG (reference sequence). V was cut by 4 bases and J by 8 bases, with 17 bases left in between. In nucleotides, the CDR3 is TGTGCCTGGATTAACCAGGGTAAGACAGAAAAACTGTTTTTT. It is translated as CAWINQGKTEKLFF.

The genes are TRBV18 and TRBJ1-4, with a tentative D call TRBD1 (5 bases). CDR1 is KGHSH, CDR2 LQKENI, per germline. This CDR3 has 14 amino acids. Deletions cut 1 base from V and 6 bases from J, with 9 bases between. The CDR3 is CASSPLGVDEKLFF. DNA of the CDR3: TGTGCCAGCTCACCACTAGGGGTGGATGAAAAACTGTTTTTT.

This rearrangement joins TRBV5-8 to TRBJ2-5; the match to TRBD2 covers 10 bases. This CDR3 is built from 17 residues. CDR1 is SGHTS and CDR2 is YDEGEE in the germline V gene. Trimming cost V 0 bases and J 2 bases; bases outside gene matches: 7. Written as DNA, the CDR3 is TGTGCCAGCAGCTTGGATGGGGCTAGCGGGGGTCAAGAGACCCAGTACTTC. This translates into CASSLDGASGGQETQYF.

The chain has TRBV6-5 and TRBJ2-5; TRBD2 matches at 9 bases. The CDR3 is 14 residues long. J lost 4 bases, V lost 0 bases, and 0 bases had no gene match. Per the germline V gene, CDR1 is MNHEY and CDR2 is SVGAGI. CDR3 DNA: TGTGCCAGCAGTTACTCTAGCGGGGGAGAGACCCAGTACTTC. As protein: CASSYSSGGETQYF.

J is TRBJ2-7 and V is TRBV27; 7 bases are a match to TRBD1. This CDR3 comprises 13 residues. With 3 bases clipped from V and 7 bases from J, the junction kept 6 bases outside the gene matches. The germline CDR1 and CDR2 sequences are MNHEY and SMNVEV (reference sequence). The CDR3 nucleotides read TGTGCCAGCAGTTTCGGACAGGCGGGTGAGCAGTACTTC. Its protein is CASSFGQAGEQYF.

The chain employs TRBV15 and TRBJ2-5; 8 bases line up with TRBD1. CDR3 length equals 14 residues. CDR1 LNHNV and CDR2 YYDKDF come from the germline V gene (reference sequence). The ends lost 2 bases at V and 11 bases at J; junction bases unmatched: 10. The CDR3 here is CATSRSSRGQQQYF. The CDR3 coding sequence is TGTGCCACCAGCAGATCTAGCAGGGGGCAACAGCAGTACTTC.

The chain uses TRBV19 and TRBJ1-5; D ambiguous. The CDR3 runs 13 residues. V was pared by 10 bases and J by 4 bases, with 14 bases between. The germline V gene encodes CDR1 LNHDA and CDR2 SQIVND (reference sequence). CDR3 amino acids: CATCVGGNQPQHF. CDR3 DNA sequence: TGTGCCACCTGCGTTGGAGGTAATCAGCCCCAGCATTTT.

The V and J genes are TRBV5-6 and TRBJ1-2, with a weak D call TRBD1 (5 bases). The CDR3 covers 15 residues. V was trimmed by 5 bases and J by 0 bases, leaving 14 bases between them. Germline lookup yields CDR1 SGHDT and CDR2 YYEEEE. The CDR3 nucleotides read TGTGCCAGCAGGCCCAGGGTTTTGGCTAACTATGGCTACACCTTC. Amino acids: CASRPRVLANYGYTF.

The rearrangement links TRBV18 to TRBJ1-1; TRBD1 matches 11 bases. V was pared by 3 bases and J by 4 bases, with 7 bases of the junction left unmatched. Germline CDR1 reads KGHSH; CDR2 reads LQKENI. CDR3 length: 16 residues. The CDR3 protein is CASSPNSGQGATEAFF. In nucleotides, the CDR3 is TGTGCCAGCTCACCGAACTCCGGACAGGGGGCCACTGAAGCTTTCTTT.

This CDR3 reads CASSPPTGEAFF. The DNA for the CDR3 is TGTGCCAGCTCACCACCGACAGGGGAAGCTTTCTTT. The rearrangement uses TRBV18 and TRBJ1-1, with 7 positions matching TRBD1. Germline values: CDR1 KGHSH, CDR2 LQKENI. Trimming took 0 bases from V and 8 from J; bases not matched to a gene: 0. This CDR3 is 12 amino acids long.

This chain uses TRBV2 with TRBJ1-4, with D unresolved. CDR3 length: 13 amino acids. V was cut by 6 bases and J by 8 bases, with 13 bases left in between. Germline V gene sequence: CDR1 SNHLY, CDR2 FYNNEI. In DNA, the CDR3 is TGTGCCAGCAGCCCCCGAATAGTGGAAAAACTGTTTTTT. Its protein is CASSPRIVEKLFF.

This clone was counted a few times. The chain combines TRBV5-1 with TRBJ2-5, with no clear D. The V gene's germline CDR1 is SGHRS and CDR2 YFSETQ. Deletions cut 4 bases from V and 1 base from J, with 11 bases between. This CDR3 has 14 residues. DNA for the CDR3: TGCGCCAGCAGCCCCCAGACAACCCAAGAGACCCAGTACTTC. It encodes CASSPQTTQETQYF.

This CDR3 is CASSPTPQGSGYTF. Written as DNA, the CDR3 is TGTGCCAGCAGCCCGACCCCACAGGGAAGCGGCTACACCTTC. The V gene is TRBV6-5, the J gene TRBJ1-2, with a weak D call TRBD1 (6 bases). The CDR3 is 14 residues long. Germline V lookup: CDR1 MNHEY, CDR2 SVGAGI. Trimming stripped 6 bases from V and 8 bases from J, with 19 bases between.

V gene TRBV30 combines with J gene TRBJ2-4, with D possibly TRBD1 on 5 matching bases. This CDR3 is 15 amino acids long. Germline V gives CDR1 GTSNPN, CDR2 SVGIG (reference sequence). Deletions cut 0 bases from V and 1 base from J, with 10 bases between. The CDR3 sequence is CAWSVKGPAKNIQYF. The DNA of the CDR3 is TGTGCCTGGAGTGTAAAGGGGCCGGCCAAAAACATTCAGTACTTC.

This clone has only one observation. The gene calls are TRBV27 and TRBJ2-2; D possibly corresponds to TRBD2 (5 bases). The length of the CDR3 is 16 residues. V was cut by 2 bases and J by 5 bases, with 15 bases left in between. The germline gives CDR1 MNHEY, CDR2 SMNVEV (reference sequence). In DNA form, the CDR3 reads TGTGCCAGCAGTTTACGGGGAATCCAACAGACCGGGGAGCTGTTTTTT. This translates into CASSLRGIQQTGELFF.